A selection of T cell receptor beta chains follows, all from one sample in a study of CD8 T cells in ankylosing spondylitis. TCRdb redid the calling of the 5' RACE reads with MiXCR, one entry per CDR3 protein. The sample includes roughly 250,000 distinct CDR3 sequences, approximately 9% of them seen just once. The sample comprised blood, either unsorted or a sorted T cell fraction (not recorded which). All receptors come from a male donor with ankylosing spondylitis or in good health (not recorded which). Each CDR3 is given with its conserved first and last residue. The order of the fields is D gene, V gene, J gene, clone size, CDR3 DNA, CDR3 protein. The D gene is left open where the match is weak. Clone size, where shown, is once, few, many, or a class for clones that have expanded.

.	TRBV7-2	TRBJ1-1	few	TGTGCCAGCAGCGTTCATAAGACAGGATGGACTGAAGCTTTCTTT	CASSVHKTGWTEAFF
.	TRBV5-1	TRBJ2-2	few	TGCGCCAGCAGCCCAGTGCCGGGCATGGGTAACGCCGGGGAGCTGTTTTTT	CASSPVPGMGNAGELFF
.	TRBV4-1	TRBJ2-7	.	TGCGCCAGCAGCCCAGCGGGCGAAAGCTCCTACGAGCAGTACTTC	CASSPAGESSYEQYF
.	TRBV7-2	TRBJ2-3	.	TGTGCCAGCAGCTTAGCGGGTCATAGCACAGATACGCAGTATTTT	CASSLAGHSTDTQYF
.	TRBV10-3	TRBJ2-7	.	TGTGCCATCAGTGAACCGGGGGACCCCTACGAGCAGTACTTC	CAISEPGDPYEQYF
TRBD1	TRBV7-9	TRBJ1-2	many	TGTGCCAGCAGCCTGCCGGCAGGGGGCCTAGGCTACACCTTC	CASSLPAGGLGYTF
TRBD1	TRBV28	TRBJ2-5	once	TGTGCCAGCAGTGGTGGGACAGGGGGCTGGGAGACCCAGTACTTC	CASSGGTGGWETQYF
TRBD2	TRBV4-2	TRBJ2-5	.	TGTGCCAGCAGCCAAGATCCCGGGAGGGAAGGAGAGACCCAGTACTTC	CASSQDPGREGETQYF
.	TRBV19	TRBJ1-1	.	TGTGCCAGTAGTATTTTCCCAGGGATCACTGAAGCTTTCTTT	CASSIFPGITEAFF
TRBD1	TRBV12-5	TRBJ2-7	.	TGTGCTAGTGGACCTGACAGGGGGCCATACGAGCAGTACTTC	CASGPDRGPYEQYF
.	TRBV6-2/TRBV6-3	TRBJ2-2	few	TGTGCCAGCAGTTTAGACCCTTCATCGTGGGGGGAGCTGTTTTTT	CASSLDPSSWGELFF
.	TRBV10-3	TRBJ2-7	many	TGTGCCATCAGTGATAGGGACCGCAATGACGAGCAGTACTTC	CAISDRDRNDEQYF
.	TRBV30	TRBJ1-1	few	TGTGCCTGGAGTGAACGGACTGAAGCTTTCTTT	CAWSERTEAFF
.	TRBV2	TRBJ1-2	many	TGTGCCAGCAGTCTAGGACAGCGAAATGGCTACACCTTC	CASSLGQRNGYTF
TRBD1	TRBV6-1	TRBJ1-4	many	TGTGCCAGCAGCCCTAACAGGGGGACTAATGAAAAACTGTTTTTT	CASSPNRGTNEKLFF
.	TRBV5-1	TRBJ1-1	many	TGCGCCAGCAGCCCCACGACCCTATATAACGCTGAAGCTTTCTTT	CASSPTTLYNAEAFF
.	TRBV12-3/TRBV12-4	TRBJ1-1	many	TGTGCCAGCAGTTTAGGGCAGATCGCTGAAGCTTTCTTT	CASSLGQIAEAFF
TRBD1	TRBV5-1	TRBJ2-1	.	TGCGCCAGAAGTTCCGATGTGGGACAGTACAATGAGCAGTTCTTC	CARSSDVGQYNEQFF
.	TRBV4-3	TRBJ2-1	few	TGCGCCAGCAGCCAAGATCCGACAGGAAAATACAATGAGCAGTTCTTC	CASSQDPTGKYNEQFF
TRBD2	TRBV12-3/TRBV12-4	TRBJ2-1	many	TGTGCCAGCAGTTTAGAGCCCGGCGGGGGGCCGGGTGAGCAGTTCTTC	CASSLEPGGGPGEQFF
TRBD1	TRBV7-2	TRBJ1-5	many	TGTGCCAGCAGCTTCAGACAGGGGGGCAATCAGCCCCAGCATTTT	CASSFRQGGNQPQHF
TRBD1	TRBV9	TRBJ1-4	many	TGTGCCAGCAGCCACCGACAGGGCACAACTAATGAAAAACTGTTTTTT	CASSHRQGTTNEKLFF
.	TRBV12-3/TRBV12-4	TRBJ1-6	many	TGTGCCAGCAGACTACCCACGGGAAGCTCCTATAATTCACCCCTCCACTTT	CASRLPTGSSYNSPLHF
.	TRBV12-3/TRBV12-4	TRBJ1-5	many	TGTGCCAGCAGTTTAGCGCGGAGGGGGGGACTCAAACATCGAAGCAATCAGCCCCAGCATTTT	CASSLARRGGLKHRSNQPQHF
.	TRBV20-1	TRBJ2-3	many	TGCAGCGGAGGGGGGGGGAGGTTCACAGATACGCAGTATTTT	CSGGGGRFTDTQYF
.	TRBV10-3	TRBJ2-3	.	TGTGCCATCAGTGAGCGGGGCGGCACAGATACGCAGTATTTT	CAISERGGTDTQYF
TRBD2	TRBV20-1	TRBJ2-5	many	TGCAGTGCTAGAGATGGGAGCGGGATGGCCCAGTACTTC	CSARDGSGMAQYF
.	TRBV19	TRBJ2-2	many	TGTGCCAGTAGTTCCGCAGGGATAGCCGGGGAGCTGTTTTTT	CASSSAGIAGELFF
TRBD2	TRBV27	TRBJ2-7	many	TGTGCCAGCAGTTTATACATGGTATCGGGAGGGCCTTACGAGCAGTACTTC	CASSLYMVSGGPYEQYF
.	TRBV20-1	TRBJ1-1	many	TGCAGTGCCCGAGGCGGGGCCAGAGAGAACACTGAAGCTTTCTTT	CSARGGARENTEAFF
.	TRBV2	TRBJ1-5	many	TGTGCCAGCAGCTATAATCAGCCCCAGCATTTT	CASSYNQPQHF
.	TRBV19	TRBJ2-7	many	TGTGCCAGTAGTATAGTCATCCCATCCAGGGACTCCTACGAGCAGTACTTC	CASSIVIPSRDSYEQYF
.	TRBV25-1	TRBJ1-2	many	TGTGCCAGCAGTGAATTTGGGGGTGGAGCTGGCTACACCTTC	CASSEFGGGAGYTF
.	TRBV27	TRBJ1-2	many	TGTGCCAGCAGTTCAAGTCCGTCTGGCTACACCTTC	CASSSSPSGYTF
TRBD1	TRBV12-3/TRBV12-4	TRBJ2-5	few	TGTGCCAGCAGTTCCAGGGGGCGGCAAGAGACCCAGTACTTC	CASSSRGRQETQYF
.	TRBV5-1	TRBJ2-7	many	TGCGCCAGCACCTTCGCCCCGACATCTTCCCACGAGCAGTACTTC	CASTFAPTSSHEQYF
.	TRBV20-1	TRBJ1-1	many	TGCAGTGCTAGAGATGCTCGGGGCGGGGACACTGAAGCTTTCTTT	CSARDARGGDTEAFF
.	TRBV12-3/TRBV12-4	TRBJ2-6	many	TGTGCCAGCCTCCCTGACCAGGGGCTCGGGGCCAACGTCCTGACTTTC	CASLPDQGLGANVLTF
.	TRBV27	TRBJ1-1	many	TGTGCCAGCAGTTTATCGACAGGCAGATACACTGAAGCTTTCTTT	CASSLSTGRYTEAFF
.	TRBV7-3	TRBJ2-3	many	TGTGCCAGCAGCTTGCCCGGTTCAGATACGCAGTATTTT	CASSLPGSDTQYF